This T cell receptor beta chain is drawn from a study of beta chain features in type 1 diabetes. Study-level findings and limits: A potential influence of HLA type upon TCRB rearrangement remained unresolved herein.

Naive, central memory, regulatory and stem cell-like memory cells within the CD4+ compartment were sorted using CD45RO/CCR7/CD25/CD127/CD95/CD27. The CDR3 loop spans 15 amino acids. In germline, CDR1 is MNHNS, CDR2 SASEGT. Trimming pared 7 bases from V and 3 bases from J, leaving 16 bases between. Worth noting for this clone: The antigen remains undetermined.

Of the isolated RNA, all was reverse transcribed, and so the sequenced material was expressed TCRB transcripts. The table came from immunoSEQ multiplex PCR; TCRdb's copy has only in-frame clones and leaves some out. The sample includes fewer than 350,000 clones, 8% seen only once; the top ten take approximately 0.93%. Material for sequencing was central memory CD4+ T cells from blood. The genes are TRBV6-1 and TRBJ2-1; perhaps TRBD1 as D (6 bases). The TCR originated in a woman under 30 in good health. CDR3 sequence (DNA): TGTGCCAGCATTAGTCCGGACAGACTCTACAATGAGCAGTTCTTC. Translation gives CASISPDRLYNEQFF.